Listed below are T cell receptor beta chains from one sample, sequenced in a study of T cell responses to AZD1222 COVID-19 vaccine. The method was immunoSEQ multiplex PCR; TCRdb's version includes in-frame clones alone and lacks a portion of them. Of about 150,000 clones listed, 70% to 90% are singletons. This specimen was peripheral blood, taken after recovery from COVID-19. All receptors come from an adult who had recovered from COVID-19. The CDR3 runs from the conserved cysteine through the conserved F or W. The order of the fields is V gene, J gene, D gene, clone size, CDR3 protein, CDR3 DNA. D genes are given only for firm matches. Size tells how often a clone was seen (once, few, many) or the class of an expanded clone, and some rows leave it out.

>TRBV2|TRBJ1-2|TRBD1|.
CASSQGAGGYTF
TGTGCCAGCAGCCAGGGGGCTGGAGGCTACACCTTC
>TRBV7-2|TRBJ2-2|.|.
CASSLFSKGLTGELFF
TGTGCCAGCAGCCTCTTTTCGAAAGGTCTGACCGGGGAGCTGTTTTTT
>TRBV20-1|TRBJ1-5|.|.
CSAGPVPQHF
TGCAGTGCTGGGCCAGTGCCCCAGCATTTT
>TRBV5-1|TRBJ2-2|TRBD2|.
CASSPGLADTGELFF
TGCGCCAGCAGCCCGGGACTAGCGGACACCGGGGAGCTGTTTTTT
>TRBV11-1|TRBJ2-7|TRBD2|.
CASSLVPGGNNEQYF
TGTGCCAGCAGCTTAGTCCCCGGGGGGAACAACGAGCAGTACTTC
>TRBV3-1/TRBV3-2|TRBJ1-1|.|.
CASSNGQINTEAFF
TGTGCCAGCAGCAATGGACAGATAAACACTGAAGCTTTCTTT
>TRBV19|TRBJ1-1|TRBD1|.
CASSIQGVENTEAFF
TGTGCCAGTAGTATACAGGGGGTAGAGAACACTGAAGCTTTCTTT
>TRBV2|TRBJ1-1|.|.
CASSPQTVVNTEAFF
TGTGCCAGCAGTCCCCAGACCGTAGTGAACACTGAAGCTTTCTTT
>TRBV6-1|TRBJ2-7|.|.
CASSDPISYEQYF
TGTGCCAGCAGTGACCCCATCTCCTACGAGCAGTACTTC
>TRBV5-1|TRBJ2-7|TRBD2|.
CASSQSGLAGGRRYEQYF
TGCGCCAGCAGCCAATCTGGACTAGCGGGAGGCAGACGCTACGAGCAGTACTTC
>TRBV11-1|TRBJ1-1|.|.
CASSLAMNTEAFF
TGTGCCAGCAGCTTAGCGATGAACACTGAAGCTTTCTTT
>TRBV5-4|TRBJ2-1|TRBD2|few
CASSLGRGDYNEQFF
TGTGCCAGCAGCTTGGGGCGGGGGGACTACAATGAGCAGTTCTTC
>TRBV6-2/TRBV6-3|TRBJ2-7|.|.
CASSSQTPSSYEQYF
TGTGCCAGCAGTTCCCAGACTCCAAGCTCCTACGAGCAGTACTTC
>TRBV3-1/TRBV3-2|TRBJ2-7|.|.
CASSHKRGSSPYEQYF
TGTGCCAGCAGCCATAAACGGGGTTCATCTCCCTACGAGCAGTACTTC
>TRBV7-9|TRBJ2-1|.|.
CASSLDLGGGNEQFF
TGTGCCAGCAGCTTAGACCTGGGCGGCGGGAATGAGCAGTTCTTC
>TRBV18|TRBJ2-5|.|.
CASSRDSQETQYF
TGTGCCAGCTCGCGGGACAGTCAAGAGACCCAGTACTTC
>TRBV5-1|TRBJ2-1|.|.
CASSSTPGVSYNEQFF
TGCGCCAGCAGCTCAACTCCGGGGGTTTCCTACAATGAGCAGTTCTTC
>TRBV2|TRBJ2-6|.|.
CASSLGGSGANVLTF
TGTGCCAGCAGTTTAGGAGGGTCTGGGGCCAACGTCCTGACTTTC
>TRBV27|TRBJ1-2|.|.
CASSFVGTVGEAYGYTF
TGTGCCAGCAGTTTTGTGGGGACGGTTGGGGAGGCGTATGGCTACACCTTC
>TRBV28|TRBJ2-5|TRBD1|.
CASSPGQVGQETQYF
TGTGCCAGCAGCCCTGGACAGGTGGGGCAAGAGACCCAGTACTTC
>TRBV3-1/TRBV3-2|TRBJ2-7|TRBD2|.
CASSQRPTSGSYEQYF
TGTGCCAGCAGCCAACGTCCGACTAGCGGATCCTACGAGCAGTACTTC
>TRBV7-8|TRBJ1-2|TRBD1|.
CASSPGGGGASYGYTF
TGTGCCAGCAGCCCGGGAGGAGGGGGCGCTAGCTATGGCTACACCTTC
>TRBV12-3/TRBV12-4|TRBJ1-2|.|.
CANTDQGNGYTF
TGTGCCAACACAGACCAGGGCAATGGCTACACCTTC
>TRBV18|TRBJ2-7|TRBD2|.
CASSLAGALYEQYF
TGTGCCAGCTCACTAGCGGGGGCCCTCTACGAGCAGTACTTC
>TRBV10-3|TRBJ1-1|.|.
CAITSGATEAFF
TGTGCCATCACCTCAGGGGCCACTGAAGCTTTCTTT
>TRBV27|TRBJ2-7|.|.
CASSSAGHYEQYF
TGTGCCAGCAGTTCCGCGGGGCATTACGAGCAGTACTTC
>TRBV20-1|TRBJ1-2|TRBD1|.
CSARQGPIHTF
TGCAGTGCCAGACAGGGACCCATTCACACCTTC
>TRBV28|TRBJ2-1|.|.
CASSLAENEQFF
TGTGCCAGCAGTTTGGCAGAAAATGAGCAGTTCTTC
>TRBV18|TRBJ1-1|TRBD1|.
CASRGQENTEAFF
TGTGCCAGCCGTGGACAGGAGAACACTGAAGCTTTCTTT
>TRBV19|TRBJ1-1|TRBD1|.
CASRRDRTYTEAFF
TGTGCCAGTAGAAGGGACAGGACTTACACTGAAGCTTTCTTT
>TRBV12-3/TRBV12-4|TRBJ1-2|.|.
CASSLGHYGYTF
TGTGCCAGCAGTTTAGGGCACTATGGCTACACCTTC
>TRBV27|TRBJ1-5|TRBD1|.
CASSPSRGQGDQPQHF
TGTGCCAGCAGTCCGAGTCGGGGACAGGGAGATCAGCCCCAGCATTTT
>TRBV9|TRBJ1-6|.|once
CASSAEQGRDSPLHF
TGTGCCAGCAGCGCGGAACAGGGTCGGGATTCACCCCTCCACTTT
>TRBV2|TRBJ2-7|TRBD1|.
CASTTGALSYEQYF
TGTGCCAGCACGACAGGGGCCCTCTCCTACGAGCAGTACTTC
>TRBV2|TRBJ2-7|TRBD2|.
CASHSGRPHEQYF
TGTGCCAGTCATAGCGGGAGACCCCACGAGCAGTACTTC
>TRBV7-8|TRBJ1-5|.|.
CASSPGLRFDQPQHF
TGTGCCAGCAGCCCAGGGTTGAGGTTCGATCAGCCCCAGCATTTT
>TRBV27|TRBJ2-1|.|.
CASSSRGPMGREQFF
TGTGCCAGCAGTTCCAGGGGTCCCATGGGTCGAGAGCAGTTCTTC
>TRBV5-1|TRBJ1-4|.|.
CASSSGTADETLFF
TGCGCCAGCAGCTCCGGGACGGCCGATGAAACACTGTTTTTT
>TRBV4-2|TRBJ2-5|.|once
CASSQAGTEETQYF
TGTGCCAGCAGCCAAGCCGGGACTGAAGAGACCCAGTACTTC
>TRBV6-2/TRBV6-3|TRBJ2-7|TRBD2|.
CASSSTPGLGEQYF
TGTGCCAGCAGCTCAACCCCGGGACTAGGAGAGCAGTACTTC
>TRBV12-3/TRBV12-4|TRBJ2-7|.|once
CASSLASIYEQYF
TGTGCCAGCAGTTTGGCCAGCATCTACGAGCAGTACTTC
>TRBV24-1|TRBJ2-1|.|once
CATSDLVEQFF
TGTGCCACCAGTGATTTGGTAGAGCAGTTCTTC
>TRBV7-2|TRBJ2-5|TRBD1|.
CASSSQTGGSETQYF
TGTGCCAGCAGCTCTCAGACAGGGGGTTCGGAGACCCAGTACTTC
>TRBV18|TRBJ1-1|.|.
CASSPQGDTEAFF
TGTGCCAGCTCACCACAGGGAGATACTGAAGCTTTCTTT
>TRBV18|TRBJ1-2|.|.
CASSRSYGYTF
TGTGCCAGCTCACGGAGCTATGGCTACACCTTC
>TRBV4-1|TRBJ1-4|.|.
CASSPTEGKRGEKLFF
TGCGCCAGCAGCCCGACAGAAGGGAAGCGGGGTGAAAAACTGTTTTTT
>TRBV7-3|TRBJ2-5|.|.
CASSLTNSGGRETQYF
TGTGCCAGCAGCTTAACGAATTCCGGGGGTAGGGAGACCCAGTACTTC
>TRBV7-9|TRBJ1-1|.|.
CASKIDGRDVAFF
TGTGCCAGCAAAATCGACGGCCGTGATGTGGCTTTCTTT
>TRBV29-1|TRBJ2-5|TRBD1|.
CSVRDSSQETQYF
TGCAGCGTCCGGGACAGCAGTCAAGAGACCCAGTACTTC
>TRBV5-1|TRBJ2-7|TRBD1|.
CASSTRTGGEQYF
TGCGCCAGCAGCACACGGACAGGGGGCGAGCAGTACTTC
>TRBV7-9|TRBJ1-1|.|.
CASLSGPNTEAFF
TGTGCCAGCCTGTCAGGCCCGAACACTGAAGCTTTCTTT
>TRBV6-2/TRBV6-3|TRBJ2-3|TRBD1|.
CASSWRQGLSDTQYF
TGTGCCAGCAGTTGGAGACAGGGATTGTCTGATACGCAGTATTTT
>TRBV18|TRBJ1-1|TRBD1|once
CASSPLVQGARAFF
TGTGCCAGCTCACCACTCGTACAGGGGGCGCGGGCTTTCTTT
>TRBV11-2|TRBJ2-3|TRBD2|.
CASSLLQREAGDTQYF
TGTGCCAGCAGCTTATTACAGCGGGAGGCGGGGGATACGCAGTATTTT
>TRBV28|TRBJ2-1|TRBD2|.
CASSRPPLAEAGFF
TGTGCCAGCAGCAGACCACCACTAGCGGAGGCCGGGTTCTTC
>TRBV3-1/TRBV3-2|TRBJ2-1|TRBD2|once
CASTGVAGGRNEQFF
TGTGCCAGCACCGGTGTAGCGGGGGGCCGCAATGAGCAGTTCTTC
>TRBV2|TRBJ2-5|TRBD2|.
CASGVGAGVQETQYF
TGTGCCAGCGGTGTGGGAGCGGGAGTACAAGAGACCCAGTACTTC
>TRBV2|TRBJ2-2|.|few
CASTGERTGELFF
TGTGCCAGCACAGGGGAAAGGACCGGGGAGCTGTTTTTT
>TRBV7-2|TRBJ2-7|.|.
CASSPVPPGLGSYEQYF
TGTGCCAGCAGCCCGGTCCCCCCAGGGCTCGGCTCCTACGAGCAGTACTTC